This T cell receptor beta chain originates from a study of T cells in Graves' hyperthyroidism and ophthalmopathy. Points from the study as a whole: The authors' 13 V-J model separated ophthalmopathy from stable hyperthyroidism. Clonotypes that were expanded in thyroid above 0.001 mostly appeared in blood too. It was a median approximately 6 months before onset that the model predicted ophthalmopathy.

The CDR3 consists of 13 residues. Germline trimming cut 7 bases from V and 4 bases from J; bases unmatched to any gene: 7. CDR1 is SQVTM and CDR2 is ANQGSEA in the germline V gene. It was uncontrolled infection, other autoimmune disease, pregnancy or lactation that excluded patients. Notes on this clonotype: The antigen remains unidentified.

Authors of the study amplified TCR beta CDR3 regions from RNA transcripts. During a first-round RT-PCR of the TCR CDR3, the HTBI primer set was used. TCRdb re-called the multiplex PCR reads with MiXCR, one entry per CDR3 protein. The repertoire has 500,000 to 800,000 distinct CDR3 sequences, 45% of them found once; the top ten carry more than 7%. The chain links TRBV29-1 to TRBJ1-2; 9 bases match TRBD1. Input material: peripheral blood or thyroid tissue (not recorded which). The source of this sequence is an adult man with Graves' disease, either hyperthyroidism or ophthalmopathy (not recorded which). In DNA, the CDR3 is TGCAGCGCAATGGGACAGGGAAGCTATGGCTACACCTTC. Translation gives CSAMGQGSYGYTF.